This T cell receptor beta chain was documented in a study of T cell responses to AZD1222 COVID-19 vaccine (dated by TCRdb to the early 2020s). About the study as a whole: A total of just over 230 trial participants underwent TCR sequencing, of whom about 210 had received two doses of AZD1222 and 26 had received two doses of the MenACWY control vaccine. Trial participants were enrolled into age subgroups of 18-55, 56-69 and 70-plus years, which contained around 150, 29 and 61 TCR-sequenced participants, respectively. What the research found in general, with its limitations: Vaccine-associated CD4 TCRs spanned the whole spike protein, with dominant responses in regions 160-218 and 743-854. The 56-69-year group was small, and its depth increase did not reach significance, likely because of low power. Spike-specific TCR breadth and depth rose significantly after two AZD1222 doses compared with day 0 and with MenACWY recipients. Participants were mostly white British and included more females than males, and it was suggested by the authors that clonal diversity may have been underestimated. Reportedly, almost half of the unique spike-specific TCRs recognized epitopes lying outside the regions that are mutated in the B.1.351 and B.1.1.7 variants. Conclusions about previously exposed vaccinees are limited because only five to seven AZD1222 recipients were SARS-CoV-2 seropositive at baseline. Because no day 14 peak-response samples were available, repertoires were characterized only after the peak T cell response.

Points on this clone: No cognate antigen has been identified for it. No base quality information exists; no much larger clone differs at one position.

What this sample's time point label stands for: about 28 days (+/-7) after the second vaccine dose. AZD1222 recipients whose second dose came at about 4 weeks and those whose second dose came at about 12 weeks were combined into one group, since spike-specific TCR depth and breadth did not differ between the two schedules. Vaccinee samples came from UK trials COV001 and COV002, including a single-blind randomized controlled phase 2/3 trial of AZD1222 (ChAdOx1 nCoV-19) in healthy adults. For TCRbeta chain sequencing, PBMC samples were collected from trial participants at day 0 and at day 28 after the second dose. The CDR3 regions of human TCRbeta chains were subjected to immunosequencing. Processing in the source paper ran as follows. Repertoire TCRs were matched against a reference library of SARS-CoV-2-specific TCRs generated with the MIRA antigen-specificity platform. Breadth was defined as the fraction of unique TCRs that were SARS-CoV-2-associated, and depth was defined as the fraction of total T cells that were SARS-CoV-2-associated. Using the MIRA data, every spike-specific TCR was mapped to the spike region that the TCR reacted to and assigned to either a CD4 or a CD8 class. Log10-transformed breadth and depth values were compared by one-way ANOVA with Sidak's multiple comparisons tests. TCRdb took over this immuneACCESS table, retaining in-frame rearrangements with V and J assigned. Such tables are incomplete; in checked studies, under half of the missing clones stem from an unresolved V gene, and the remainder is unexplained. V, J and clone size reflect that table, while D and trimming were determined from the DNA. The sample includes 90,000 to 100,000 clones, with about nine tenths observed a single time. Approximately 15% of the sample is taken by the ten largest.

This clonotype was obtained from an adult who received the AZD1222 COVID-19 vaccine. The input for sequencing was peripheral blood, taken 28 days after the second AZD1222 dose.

The sequenced DNA: TGCGCCAGCAGCTTAGAGAGGAGTGCTAGCGGGAGTTATATCTACAATGAGCAGTTCTTC. Translation gives CASSLERSASGSYIYNEQFF. The rearrangement combines TRBV5-1 with TRBJ2-1, and 10 junctional nucleotides match TRBD2. The CDR3 sequence holds 20 residues, the cysteine and phenylalanine included. The retained sequence is limited to the CDR3, 60 bases, with the frame set at the first base. Compared with germline, V lacks 2 bases and J lacks 3 bases; bases without a gene match: 17. The germline V gene gives CDR1 as SGHRS and CDR2 as YFSETQ.